The following is a T cell receptor (beta chain) sequence with its context. Its matching antigen is unknown. One entry per CDR3 protein, called by TCRdb with MiXCR from the 5' RACE reads. The sample records some 690,000 distinct CDR3 sequences, around 20% being singletons. Germline V gene data show CDR1 as ENHRY and CDR2 as SYGVKD. The V end lost 6 bases, the J end lost 5 bases, and 14 bases lay between the germline ends. This CDR3 contains 13 residues. The data were taken from a study of identical twins. General observations from the study: Partial confounding of zero-insertion analyses by invariant MAIT and iNKT cells was possible.

The data were also submitted as part of a second study, on T cells expressing NK-cell markers. This second study says: Beta-chain profiling covered CD3+CD56+NKG2C+, CD3+CD56+NKG2C- and CD3+CD56-NKG2C+ sorted subsets. These same clonotypes (in four donors) also led the CD3+CD56-NKG2C+ fraction.

The chain is built from TRBV10-3 and TRBJ2-7; the D call may be TRBD1 or TRBD2 (7 bases each). Source material: PBMCs. The TCR comes from a woman younger than 30 in good health. CDR3 loop: CAISPQGRDEQYF. CDR3 in DNA: TGTGCCATCAGCCCACAGGGGAGGGACGAGCAGTACTTC.